A single sample is the source of the 24 T cell receptor delta chains below, sequenced in a study of gamma-delta chains in newborns, infants, children. TCRdb reprocessed the reads through CATT. The profile shows 3,000 to 4,000 delta-chain clones, approximately 0.3% of them singletons. Sequencing was carried out using blood. These TCRs come from a child who was a newborn, infant or young child, either healthy, febrile or measles-vaccinated (not recorded which).

This clone was observed a handful of times. The likely explanation is a read error, given a far larger clone one base away. Other DNA sequences from this sample encode an identical CDR3 as well. The chain is built from TRDV2 and TRDJ3, with 8 bases lining up with TRDD3. The CDR3 consists of 18 residues. CDR1 is GEAIGNYY and CDR2 is EKD in the germline V gene. The CDR3 here is CACDILGATSWDTRQMFF. The CDR3, as DNA: TGTGCCTGCGACATACTGGGGGCTACCTCCTGGGACACCCGACAGATGTTTTTC.

To note about this clone: A far larger clone is a single base away, which makes a read error likely. Other DNA sequences within the sample encode an identical CDR3. The chain carries TRDV2 and TRDJ3; TRDD3 matches 9 bases. CDR1 and CDR2 (germline): GEAIGNYY, EKD. This CDR3 spans 17 amino acids. With 3 bases clipped from V and 1 base from J, the junction kept 3 bases outside the gene matches. CDR3 DNA: TGTGCCTGTGACGTGCTGGGGGATTCCTGGGACACCCGACAGATGTTTTTC. Translation: CACDVLGDSWDTRQMFF.

Remarks on this clone: A read error is the likely source, as a far larger clone sits one nucleotide away. Other DNA sequences in this sample translate to the same CDR3. The chain combines TRDV2 with TRDJ2; 9 nucleotides match TRDD3. This CDR3 spans 16 amino acids. Germline CDR1 reads GEAIGNYY; CDR2 reads EKD. The CDR3 nucleotides are TGTGCCTGTGACACTACTGGGGGAGCTTTGACGGCACAACTCTTCTTT. Amino acids: CACDTTGGALTAQLFF.

Details on this clone: TCRdb lists the protein of a much larger clone for this DNA, which differs at residue 10, so this is likely a read error; the protein given here is translated from the DNA itself. The rearrangement uses TRDV2 and TRDJ3; D unresolved. V gave up 1 base and J gave up 0 bases, with 18 bases separating them. The length of the CDR3 is 20 residues. The germline V gene has CDR1 GEAIGNYY and CDR2 EKD. The CDR3: CACDTKPLDASSWDTRQMFF. In nucleotides, the CDR3 is TGTGCCTGTGACACGAAACCCTTGGATGCTAGCTCCTGGGACACCCGACAGATGTTTTTC.

Only a few counts were recorded for this clone. This is likely an artifact of a read error, given a far larger clone one base away. This same CDR3 is encoded by further DNA sequences in the sample. This chain uses TRDV2 with TRDJ3; TRDD3 might be the D (6 bases). The germline CDR1 and CDR2 sequences are GEAIGNYY and EKD. This CDR3 is built from 14 residues. The germline V and J ends were trimmed by 1 base and 11 bases, with 11 bases remaining between them. DNA of the CDR3: TGTGCCTGTGACACTTGGGGGCCGGCCCGACAGATGTTTTTC. The encoded protein is CACDTWGPARQMFF.

The CDR3, as DNA: TGTGCCTGTGATCCACTGGGGGATAAAGGGACAGCACAACTCTTCTTT. Translating gives CACDPLGDKGTAQLFF. The chain couples TRDV2 to TRDJ2, with TRDD3 matching over 11 bases. This CDR3 contains 16 residues. Germline lookup yields CDR1 GEAIGNYY and CDR2 EKD. V shed 4 bases, J shed 4 bases, and the junction held 7 bases outside the gene matches.

This clone was observed many times. Just one base apart from a much larger clone, this may be a read error. This chain links TRDV2 with TRDJ2; 11 bases are a match to TRDD3. The CDR3 totals 17 residues. Germline assignment: CDR1 GEAIGNYY and CDR2 EKD. The CDR3 sequence is CACGTLLGDTLTAQLFF. CDR3 nucleotide sequence: TGTGCCTGTGGCACCTTACTGGGGGATACTTTGACAGCACAACTCTTCTTT.

This clone came up a few times. TCRdb lists the protein of a much larger clone for this DNA, which differs at residue 9, so this is likely a read error; the protein given here is translated from the DNA itself. The chain couples TRDV2 to TRDJ3, with 7 bases fitting TRDD3. In the absence of a J gene in TCRdb, the DNA was matched to germline to assign it here. Germline-derived CDR1 and CDR2 are GEAIGNYY and EKD. The CDR3 contains 19 residues. The V segment lost 0 bases and the J segment 0 bases; nucleotides outside the gene matches: 7. The CDR3 bases are TGTGCCTGTGACACCGTCTGGGGGGCGAGCTCCTGGGACACCCGACAGATGTTTTTC. This sequence encodes CACDTVWGASSWDTRQMFF.

On this clone itself: The protein given by TCRdb reflects a much larger clone and differs at residue 14 from this DNA's translation, likely from a read error; the protein shown is the DNA's translation. CDR3 DNA: TGCGCCTGTGACACCGTCTGGGGGGTGAGCTCCTGGGACGCCCGACAGATGTTTTTC. Its protein product is CACDTVWGVSSWDARQMFF. The gene calls are TRDV2 and TRDJ3, with 7 bases aligning to TRDD3. The CDR3 contains 19 residues. The germline V gene has CDR1 GEAIGNYY and CDR2 EKD.

With regard to this clone: A far larger clone is just one base off, so this is likely a read error. Other nucleotide sequences in the sample specify the same CDR3. The genes are TRDV2 and TRDJ3; 8 positions agree with TRDD3. CDR1 is GEAIGNYY and CDR2 is EKD in the germline V gene. Losses at the gene ends were 5 bases for V and 0 bases for J; bases not matched to a gene: 14. The CDR3 extends over 20 amino acids. The CDR3 DNA reads as TGTGCCTGTGTAAGGAGGGGATACACATTAAGCTCCTGGGACACCCGACAGATGTTTTTC. As protein: CACVRRGYTLSSWDTRQMFF.

As regards this clone: TCRdb shows a much larger clone's protein in place of this DNA's translation, and the two differ at residue 7, likely through a read error; the protein shown is translated from the DNA. This sequence joins TRDV2 and TRDJ3; no clear D. V was cut by 0 bases and J by 2 bases, with 10 bases left in between. The CDR3 sequence is 17 residues long. CDR1 GEAIGNYY and CDR2 EKD come from the germline V gene. The CDR3 region has the DNA TGTGCCTGTGACACCGAGGTATTCGCCTGGGACACCCGACAGATGTTTTTC. The encoded protein is CACDTEVFAWDTRQMFF.

This clone was counted only a few times. A far more abundant clone sits one base away, making this likely a read error. The sample has other DNA sequences that encode this CDR3 too. This chain connects TRDV2 to TRDJ3; TRDD3 aligns across 12 bases. Germline V gene data show CDR1 as GEAIGNYY and CDR2 as EKD. The CDR3 spans 19 residues. The DNA of the CDR3 is TGTGCCTGTGACTCGGTACTGGGGGATACTTCCTGGGACACCCGGCAGATGTTTTTC. Protein: CACDSVLGDTSWDTRQMFF.

This clone has more than one count but fewer than ten. A far larger clone is one nucleotide away, so this likely arose from a read error. Other DNA sequences of this sample code for an identical CDR3. The chain has TRDV2 and TRDJ2, with D perhaps matching TRDD3 (6 bases). V dropped 0 bases and J dropped 0 bases, with 16 bases sitting between them. Germline assignment: CDR1 GEAIGNYY and CDR2 EKD. The CDR3 sequence is 18 residues long. The CDR3 DNA is TGTGCCTGTGACACCGTACTGGGAGGCCTAGCTTTGACAGCACAACTCTTCTTT. The encoded protein is CACDTVLGGLALTAQLFF.

About this clone itself: TCRdb's protein for this DNA is that of a much larger clone and differs from the translation at residue 14, likely a read error; the protein shown is the DNA translation. Additional DNA sequences in this sample encode the identical CDR3. The chain couples TRDV2 to TRDJ3; D may be TRDD3 (6 bases). The CDR3 covers 16 residues. Germline CDR1 is GEAIGNYY and CDR2 is EKD. The CDR3 is CACDTVGYWDTRQTFF. DNA of the CDR3: TGTGCCTGTGACACCGTGGGCTACTGGGACACCCGACAGACGTTTTTC.

Many counts were recorded for this clone. This sequence is one base from a far larger clone and is likely a read error. The chain is built from TRDV2 and TRDJ3, with a tentative D call TRDD3 (6 bases). Germline lookup yields CDR1 GEAIGNYY and CDR2 EKD. The CDR3 loop spans 16 amino acids. In DNA, the CDR3 is TGTGCCTGTGACACTGGGGGCTCCTGGGGCACCCGACAGATGTTTTTC. Protein: CACDTGGSWGTRQMFF.

This clone was found a few times. A far more abundant clone sits one base away, making this likely a read error. The rearrangement joins TRDV2 to TRDJ3; 10 positions match TRDD3. Germline V gene sequence: CDR1 GEAIGNYY, CDR2 EKD. CDR3 length: 20 amino acids. CDR3 loop: CARDTVLGDQGAWDTRQMFF. CDR3 bases: TGTGCCCGTGACACCGTACTGGGGGATCAGGGTGCTTGGGACACCCGACAGATGTTTTTC.

This clone was picked up a small number of times. A far larger clone lies a single base away; this is likely a read error. Other DNA sequences in this sample translate to the same CDR3. The chain is built from TRDV2 and TRDJ3; D might be TRDD3 (6 bases). This CDR3 region has 19 residues. Germline V gene sequence: CDR1 GEAIGNYY, CDR2 EKD. The CDR3: CACDGIVGGQSRDTRQMFF. The DNA for the CDR3 is TGTGCCTGTGACGGCATCGTGGGGGGCCAGTCCCGGGACACCCGTCAGATGTTTTTC.

This clone appeared a few times. A single base is all that separates this from a far larger clone, so a read error is likely. This chain uses TRDV2 with TRDJ3, with TRDD3 matching over 8 bases. The CDR3 is 19 residues long. Germline CDR1 GEAIGNYY, CDR2 EKD. The DNA of the CDR3 is TGTGCCTGTGACAAAGTACTGGGGGGGAGCTCCTGGGACACCCGACAGACGTTTTTC. This translates into CACDKVLGGSSWDTRQTFF.

Remarks on this clone: A much larger clone differs by one base, so this may be a read error. The chain employs TRDV1 and TRDJ2; weak D call: TRDD3 (5 bases). V was trimmed by 1 base and J by 0 bases, leaving 33 bases between them. Germline CDR1 is TSWWSYY and CDR2 is QGS. The length of the CDR3 is 24 residues. CDR3 sequence: CALGEPGAIYVLRDPVALTAQLFF. In nucleotides, the CDR3 is TGTGCTCTTGGGGAACCGGGGGCCATCTACGTACTGAGGGACCCCGTCGCTTTGACAGCACAACTCTTCTTT.

Turning to this clone: The amino acid sequence in TCRdb belongs to a much larger clone and departs from this DNA's translation at residue 17, likely a sequencing read error; the sequence shown is translated from the DNA. CDR3 nucleotide sequence: TGTGCCTGTGACACGGTACTGGGGCCCAGCTCCTGGGACACCCGACAGGTGTTTTTC. Protein: CACDTVLGPSSWDTRQVFF. V gene TRDV2 combines with J gene TRDJ3; 7 bases line up with TRDD3. The V gene's germline CDR1 is GEAIGNYY and CDR2 EKD. CDR3 length: 19 residues.

By share of the sample, this clone is medium-sized (0.01 to 0.1%). This may stem from a read error, because a much larger clone lies one nucleotide away. V and J are TRDV2 and TRDJ1; a weak D match, TRDD3 (5 bases). The V end was cut by 0 bases, the J end by 0 bases, with 7 bases between. Looked up from germline, CDR1 is GEAIGNYY and CDR2 is EKD. CDR3 length: 14 amino acids. The CDR3 region has the DNA TGTGCCTGTGACACCCCGGGGGACACCGATAAACTCATCTTT. This translates into CACDTPGDTDKLIF.

This clone was picked up a small number of times. The protein recorded in TCRdb matches a much larger clone and deviates from this DNA's translation at residue 17, suggesting a read error; the protein here is obtained by translating the DNA. The CDR3 coding sequence is TGTGCCTGTGACATTGGGGGATACGGGCGCTCCTGGGACACCCGACAGGTGTTTTTC. It yields the protein CACDIGGYGRSWDTRQVFF. The chain links TRDV2 to TRDJ3; 11 nucleotides match TRDD3. The CDR3 contains 19 residues. The germline CDR1 and CDR2 sequences are GEAIGNYY and EKD.

This clone appeared a few times. A far bigger clonotype differs at one base, so this is likely a read error. Other nucleotide sequences from this sample produce the same CDR3. V usage is TRDV2 and J usage is TRDJ4, with 11 bases matching TRDD3. This CDR3 spans 14 amino acids. The V segment lost 3 bases and the J segment 5 bases; nucleotides outside the gene matches: 7. Germline V lookup: CDR1 GEAIGNYY, CDR2 EKD. The CDR3: CACDPLGDTRPLIF. CDR3 bases: TGTGCCTGTGACCCTCTGGGGGATACAAGGCCCCTGATCTTT.

Note on this clone: TCRdb's protein and the DNA translation differ at residue 4; the protein here comes from the DNA. The identical CDR3 is also encoded by other nucleotide sequences in the sample. V and J are TRDV2 and TRDJ2; maybe TRDD3 (6 bases). From germline, CDR1 is GEAIGNYY and CDR2 EKD. The CDR3 sequence is 18 residues long. Trimming pared 5 bases from V and 1 base from J, leaving 22 bases between. CDR3 in amino acids: CACGKKYWEIRLTAQLFF. DNA for the CDR3: TGTGCCTGTGGCAAAAAATACTGGGAGATACGTTTGACAGCACAACTCTTCTTT.